This TCR beta chain was sequenced during a study of response to subunit inactivated influenza vaccine. TCRdb reprocessed the RT-PCR reads via MiXCR and lists one record per CDR3 protein. The sample has around 530,000 distinct CDR3 sequences, 12% seen once. The germline V gene encodes CDR1 MNHEY and CDR2 SVGEGT. The CDR3 runs 16 residues. J lost 2 bases, V lost 2 bases, and 7 bases had no gene match. Sequences were derived from PBMCs from blood, sampled on the day of vaccination. The source of this sequence is a middle-aged man who received an inactivated influenza vaccine. V and J are TRBV6-2 or TRBV6-3 and TRBJ2-3; 7 bases match TRBD1. For the CDR3, the DNA is TGTGCCAGCAGTTACGGGACAGCCGGGTCCACAGATACGCAGTATTTT. It codes for CASSYGTAGSTDTQYF.